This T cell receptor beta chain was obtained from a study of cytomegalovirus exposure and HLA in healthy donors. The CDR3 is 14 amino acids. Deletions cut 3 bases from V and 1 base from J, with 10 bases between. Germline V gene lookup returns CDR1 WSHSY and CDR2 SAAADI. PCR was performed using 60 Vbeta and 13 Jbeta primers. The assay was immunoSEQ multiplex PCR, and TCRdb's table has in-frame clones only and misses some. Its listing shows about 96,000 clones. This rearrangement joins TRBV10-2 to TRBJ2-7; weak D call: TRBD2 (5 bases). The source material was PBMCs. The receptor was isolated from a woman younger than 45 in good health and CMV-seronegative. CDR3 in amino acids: CASSDEGWSYEQYF. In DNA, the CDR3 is TGCGCCAGCAGTGACGAGGGATGGTCCTACGAGCAGTACTTC.